Each of the 27 T cell receptor beta chains below was sequenced from the same sample in a study of spatial heterogeneity in lung cancer. Stated time point: blood at routine non-recurrence follow-up after resection. Sequencing was performed on whole RNA extracted from tumor and nontumor lung tissue, or from frozen PBMC, and the material was left unsorted. TCRdb recomputed calls from the 5' RACE reads with MiXCR, one row per CDR3 protein. The sample comprises 51,000 or so distinct CDR3 sequences, roughly 7% of which are singletons, and about a third rests with the top ten. The sequencing here drew on PBMCs, taken at follow-up. The source is a female donor with early-stage non-small cell lung cancer.

This clonotype was detected a few times. This chain links TRBV14 with TRBJ2-5; 12 bases fit TRBD2. CDR1 is SGHDN and CDR2 is FVKESK in the germline V gene. This CDR3 has 16 amino acids. Germline trimming cut 1 base from V and 5 bases from J; bases unmatched to any gene: 5. Here the CDR3 DNA reads TGTGCCAGCAGCCAAGCCCGACTAGCGGGGGTGGAGACCCAGTACTTC. Its protein product is CASSQARLAGVETQYF. Full variable domain (remainder filled in from reference TRBV14 and TRBJ2-5): EAGVTQFPSHSVIEKGQTVTLRCDPISGHDNLYWYRRVMGKEIKFLLHFVKESKQDESGMPNNRFLAERTGGTYSTLKVQPAELEDSGVYFCASSQARLAGVETQYFGPGTRLLVL.

This clonotype came up a few times. The V and J genes are TRBV7-8 and TRBJ2-3; tentatively, D is TRBD2 (6 bases). Germline-derived CDR1 and CDR2 are SGHVS and FQNEAQ. V dropped 0 bases and J dropped 4 bases, with 17 bases sitting between them. This CDR3 spans 17 amino acids. CDR3 residues: CASSLALARGGSDTQYF. CDR3 DNA sequence: TGTGCCAGCAGCTTAGCCCTAGCCCGTGGAGGGTCAGATACGCAGTATTTT.

This clonotype was counted only a few times. The rearrangement joins TRBV3-1 to TRBJ2-3, with D unclear. V lost 5 bases, J lost 8 bases, and 11 bases lay in between. Germline CDR1 and CDR2: LGHDT and YNNKEL (reference sequence). This CDR3 comprises 12 residues. CDR3 bases: TGTGCCAGCAGCTTCAGCTCGTTTACGCAGTATTTT. Its translation is CASSFSSFTQYF.

The chain joins TRBV12-3 or TRBV12-4 to TRBJ1-2; D gene uncertain. This CDR3 has 15 amino acids. V was trimmed by 1 base and J by 7 bases, leaving 16 bases between them. The CDR3 DNA sequence: TGTGCCAGCAGTTTAGTACGCCCCCCTGGCCGTGGCTACACCTTC. It translates to CASSLVRPPGRGYTF.

This clonotype was detected ten times or more. The chain combines TRBV5-1 with TRBJ2-5; 8 positions match TRBD1. V was clipped by 3 bases and J by 2 bases; unmatched bases: 6. This CDR3 comprises 15 residues. Germline assignment: CDR1 SGHRS and CDR2 YFSETQ. CDR3 sequence: CASSSNTGGQETQYF. The CDR3, as DNA: TGCGCCAGCAGCTCCAATACAGGGGGTCAAGAGACCCAGTACTTC.

The sample holds many counts of this clonotype. The chain carries TRBV10-3 and TRBJ1-6; a possible D gene is TRBD1 (6 bases). This CDR3 has 15 amino acids. The V gene's germline CDR1 is ENHRY and CDR2 SYGVKD. V was clipped by 10 bases and J by 10 bases, with 23 bases between them. The CDR3 nucleotides are TGTGCCACCGAGGGGGGCAACCCTGGCGGGTCACCCCTCCACTTT. The encoded protein is CATEGGNPGGSPLHF.

This clonotype was seen ten or more times. The chain recombines TRBV2 with TRBJ2-5; the D is unclear. V lost 6 bases and J lost 6, with 14 bases in between. CDR1 is SNHLY and CDR2 is FYNNEI in the germline V gene. This CDR3 is built from 13 residues. The CDR3 is CASSPYTKKTQYF. DNA for the CDR3: TGTGCCAGCAGCCCCTACACCAAAAAGACCCAGTACTTC. The complete variable domain, with remaining parts taken from reference TRBV2 and TRBJ2-5, reads EPEVTQTPSHQVTQMGQEVILRCVPISNHLYFYWYRQILGQKVEFLVSFYNNEISEKSEIFDDQFSVERPDGSNFTLKIRSTKLEDSAMYFCASSPYTKKTQYFGPGTRLLVL.

This clonotype was detected many times. The rearrangement uses TRBV28 and TRBJ2-7, with D perhaps TRBD1 (6 bases). Trimming left V 3 bases short and J 4 bases short, with 13 bases between. In germline, CDR1 is MDHEN, CDR2 SYDVKM. CDR3 length: 14 residues. The CDR3 DNA is TGTGCCAGCAGTTTTTCCAGGGGCGGTTACGAGCAGTACTTC. Its protein product is CASSFSRGGYEQYF.

V usage is TRBV7-6 and J usage is TRBJ2-7; D ambiguous. This CDR3 region has 12 residues. Trimming removed 1 base from V and 7 bases from J, with 8 bases in between. The germline CDR1 and CDR2 sequences are SGHVS and FNYEAQ. The CDR3 DNA sequence: TGTGCCAGCAGCTTAGGACGGAAGGAGCAGTACTTC. This sequence encodes CASSLGRKEQYF.

This clonotype was detected many times. The rearrangement joins TRBV29-1 to TRBJ1-2; D is ambiguous. Germline V lookup: CDR1 SQVTM, CDR2 ANQGSEA. V was pared by 2 bases and J by 5 bases, with 6 bases between. The CDR3 totals 11 residues. CDR3 nucleotide sequence: TGCAGCGTTGAATACGGGTATGGCTACACCTTC. Residues: CSVEYGYGYTF. Combining the CDR3 with reference TRBV29-1 and TRBJ1-2 gives the whole variable domain SAVISQKPSRDICQRGTSLTIQCQVDSQVTMMFWYRQQPGQSLTLIATANQGSEATYESGFVIDKFPISRPNLTFSTLTVSNMSPEDSSIYLCSVEYGYGYTFGSGTRLTVV.

The CDR3 is CASSPGDRGLGNTEAFF. The CDR3, as DNA: TGTGCCAGCAGCCCGGGGGACAGGGGGCTGGGAAACACTGAAGCTTTCTTT. V is TRBV4-2 and J is TRBJ1-1; 12 bases are a match to TRBD1. The germline V gene encodes CDR1 LGHNA and CDR2 YNFKEQ. With 4 bases clipped from V and 2 bases from J, the junction kept 8 bases outside the gene matches. The CDR3 runs to 17 residues.

The genes are TRBV18 and TRBJ2-5, with D unresolved. The CDR3 spans 13 residues. Germline values: CDR1 KGHSH, CDR2 LQKENI. Trimming took off 8 bases at V and 0 bases at J, with 10 bases between the two ends. The CDR3 spells CASTGMYQETQYF. CDR3 bases: TGTGCCAGCACTGGGATGTACCAAGAGACCCAGTACTTC.

This clonotype has at least ten counts. The J gene is TRBJ2-7, the V gene TRBV28, with D perhaps matching TRBD1 or TRBD2 (5 bases each). Trimming took off 6 bases at V and 2 bases at J, with 11 bases between the two ends. CDR1 is MDHEN and CDR2 is SYDVKM in the germline V gene. The CDR3 contains 13 residues. The CDR3 sequence is CASSQGPAYEQYF. The CDR3 DNA reads as TGTGCCAGCAGCCAGGGACCGGCCTACGAGCAGTACTTC.

This clonotype was observed at least ten times. The chain couples TRBV29-1 to TRBJ1-5; tentative D call: TRBD1 (5 bases). Germline CDR1 is SQVTM and CDR2 is ANQGSEA. CDR3 length equals 13 residues. Trimming shortened V by 5 bases and J by 0 bases, and 8 bases separated the two germline ends. The CDR3 coding sequence is TGCAGCGTTTCGACAGATAGCAATCAGCCCCAGCATTTT. This codes for CSVSTDSNQPQHF.

The rearrangement uses TRBV28 and TRBJ1-3; D gene ambiguous. This CDR3 is 11 amino acids long. Germline assignment: CDR1 MDHEN and CDR2 SYDVKM. V was pared by 8 bases and J by 8 bases, with 10 bases between. The CDR3 coding sequence is TGTGCCAGCGGGGAAAGGGACACCATATATTTT. This encodes CASGERDTIYF. Full variable domain (rest looked up from reference TRBV28 and TRBJ1-3): DVKVTQSSRYLVKRTGEKVFLECVQDMDHENMFWYRQDPGLGLRLIYFSYDVKMKEKGDIPEGYSVSREKKERFSLILESASTNQTSMYLCASGERDTIYFGEGSWLTVV.

The chain combines TRBV5-1 with TRBJ2-1; TRBD2 matches at 12 bases. The CDR3 has 14 amino acids. Germline assignment: CDR1 SGHRS and CDR2 YFSETQ. V shed 5 bases and J 5 bases; nucleotides not matched to a gene: 2. The DNA of the CDR3 is TGCGCCAGCAGACTAGCGGGAGGAAACAATGAGCAGTTCTTC. Amino acid sequence: CASRLAGGNNEQFF.

The table lists this clonotype with a few counts. V is TRBV6-5 and J is TRBJ1-5; D gene uncertain. The germline V gene has CDR1 MNHEY and CDR2 SVGAGI. Trimming pared 5 bases from V and 10 bases from J, leaving 12 bases between. The CDR3 spans 12 residues. The CDR3 reads CASSQPPEPQHF. In DNA, the CDR3 is TGTGCCAGCAGTCAACCACCGGAACCCCAGCATTTT.

This clonotype was counted at least ten times. This rearrangement joins TRBV12-3 or TRBV12-4 to TRBJ1-1; D ambiguous. This CDR3 has 15 amino acids. V was pared by 6 bases and J by 8 bases, with 22 bases between. CDR3 amino acids: CASRPREQLDLEAFF. In DNA form, the CDR3 reads TGTGCCAGCAGACCGCGCGAGCAGCTTGATCTAGAAGCTTTCTTT.

This chain links TRBV12-3 or TRBV12-4 with TRBJ2-5; D call uncertain. Trimming left V 0 bases short and J 5 bases short, with 10 bases between. This CDR3 has 14 residues. The CDR3, as DNA: TGTGCCAGCAGTTTAGCGGCCTCTGGGGAGACCCAGTACTTC. It translates to CASSLAASGETQYF.

The chain has TRBV7-9 and TRBJ1-4; D call uncertain. CDR3 size: 11 residues. The V gene's germline CDR1 is SEHNR and CDR2 FQNEAQ (reference sequence). V was clipped by 3 bases and J by 6 bases, with 2 bases between them. The chain's CDR3 is CASSFDEKLFF. CDR3 nucleotides: TGTGCCAGCAGCTTCGATGAAAAACTGTTTTTT.

This clonotype was seen a few times. The DNA for the CDR3 is TGTGCCAGCAGTTACAGCATTACCCACCGGGTAACTAATGAAAAACTGTTTTTT. Translated: CASSYSITHRVTNEKLFF. The chain is built from TRBV6-6 and TRBJ1-4; D uncertain. The CDR3 loop spans 18 amino acids. V lost 2 bases, J lost 1 base, and 17 bases lay in between. Germline V gene lookup returns CDR1 MNHNY and CDR2 SVGAGI (reference sequence).

This clonotype was counted a few times. The chain joins TRBV28 to TRBJ1-3, with D possibly being TRBD1 (6 bases). This CDR3 has 15 amino acids. Trimming shortened V by 6 bases and J by 3 bases, and 15 bases separated the two germline ends. Germline values: CDR1 MDHEN, CDR2 SYDVKM. The CDR3 DNA is TGTGCCAGCAGAGAACAGGGTTTGGGTGGAAACACCATATATTTT. This codes for CASREQGLGGNTIYF.

Of note for this clonotype: The junction differs from germline at one of its ends, possibly a read error. V and J are TRBV7-7 and TRBJ2-7, with a tentative D call TRBD2 (6 bases). The CDR3 contains 15 residues. CDR1 and CDR2 (germline): SSHAT, FNYEAQ (reference sequence). The CDR3 DNA sequence: TGTGCTAGCAGCTTAGCGGTAAAGGGCCCCTACGAGCAGTACTTC. Translated, it gives CASSLAVKGPYEQYF.

Comment on this clonotype: A much larger clone differs from this one at a single base, so this may be a read error. V usage is TRBV9 and J usage is TRBJ1-4, with D perhaps TRBD1 (6 bases). The CDR3 covers 21 residues. From germline, CDR1 is SGDLS and CDR2 YYNGEE. The V and J ends lost 0 bases and 8 bases respectively, with 32 bases between them. The CDR3 loop reads CASSVGGHRIFRSPRPEKLFF. DNA of the CDR3: TGTGCCAGCAGCGTAGGGGGACATAGGATCTTTCGGTCTCCCCGCCCAGAAAAACTGTTTTTT. Full variable domain (outside the CDR3, taken from reference TRBV9 and TRBJ1-4): DSGVTQTPKHLITATGQRVTLRCSPRSGDLSVYWYQQSLDQGLQFLIQYYNGEERAKGNILERFSAQQFPDLHSELNLSSLELGDSALYFCASSVGGHRIFRSPRPEKLFFGSGTQLSVL.

V and J are TRBV28 and TRBJ1-1; a weak D match, TRBD1 (6 bases). V dropped 4 bases and J dropped 1 base, with 16 bases sitting between them. The CDR3 has 16 amino acids. Germline V gene data show CDR1 as MDHEN and CDR2 as SYDVKM. In DNA, the CDR3 is TGTGCCAGCAGTTCGAACCCGGGACACCCGAACACTGAAGCTTTCTTT. Amino acid sequence: CASSSNPGHPNTEAFF.

Judged by abundance, this clonotype is medium-sized (0.01 to 0.1%). The junction shows a germline mismatch at one end, possibly a read error. This rearrangement joins TRBV7-2 to TRBJ2-6; D not certain. The CDR3 has 15 amino acids. Germline V gene lookup returns CDR1 SGHTA and CDR2 FQGNSA. CDR3 region: CASSLSSWTVDVLTF. CDR3 DNA: TGTGCCAGCAGCCTGTCTTCTTGGACGGTCGACGTACTGACTTTC. The complete variable domain, with remaining parts taken from reference TRBV7-2 and TRBJ2-6, reads GAGVSQSPSNKVTEKGKDVELRCDPISGHTALYWYRQSLGQGLEFLIYFQGNSAPDKSGLPSDRFSAERTGGSVSTLTIQRTQQEDSAVYLCASSLSSWTVDVLTFGAGSRLTVL.

This clonotype was found many times. The CDR3 loop is CASSPGTVSTDTQYF. Written as DNA, the CDR3 is TGCGCCAGCAGCCCGGGGACGGTGAGCACAGATACGCAGTATTTT. The V gene is TRBV5-1, the J gene TRBJ2-3, with D perhaps assigned TRBD1 or TRBD2 (5 bases each). The CDR3 spans 15 residues. V was pared by 4 bases and J by 0 bases, with 12 bases between. Per the germline V gene, CDR1 is SGHRS and CDR2 is YFSETQ.